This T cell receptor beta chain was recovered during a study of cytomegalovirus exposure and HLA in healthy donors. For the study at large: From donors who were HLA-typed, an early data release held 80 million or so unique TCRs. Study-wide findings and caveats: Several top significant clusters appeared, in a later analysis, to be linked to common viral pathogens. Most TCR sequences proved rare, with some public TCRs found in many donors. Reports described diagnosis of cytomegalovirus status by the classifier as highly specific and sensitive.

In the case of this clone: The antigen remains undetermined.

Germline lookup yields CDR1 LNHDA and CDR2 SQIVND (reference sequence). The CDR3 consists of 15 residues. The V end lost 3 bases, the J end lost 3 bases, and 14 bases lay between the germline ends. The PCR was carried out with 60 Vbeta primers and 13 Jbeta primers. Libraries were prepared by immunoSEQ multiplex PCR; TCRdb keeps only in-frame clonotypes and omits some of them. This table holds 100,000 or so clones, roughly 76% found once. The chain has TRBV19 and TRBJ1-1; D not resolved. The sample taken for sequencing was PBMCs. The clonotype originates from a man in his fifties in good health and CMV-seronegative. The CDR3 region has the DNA TGTGCCAGTAGTATGTGGAAGGTGAGGGACACTGAAGCTTTCTTT. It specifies CASSMWKVRDTEAFF.